The present entry profiles one TCR beta chain with its context. Antigen specificity is unknown. This sample was included in a study of OX40 agonist ivuxolimab in advanced cancers. On the study more broadly: A partial response was reached by three patients: one with hepatocellular carcinoma and two with cutaneous melanoma. Points from the study as a whole: Specificity for antigen went undetermined in the expanded peripheral T cells. Dosing at 0.1 to 3.0 mg/kg was accompanied by clonal expansion of CD4+ and CD8+ blood T cells by week 6.

Some clones are missing from TCRdb's copy, which holds only in-frame ones; the method was immunoSEQ multiplex PCR. In the table there are 70,000 to 95,000 clones, around nine tenths of which are singletons. Per the germline V gene, CDR1 is MNHNY and CDR2 is SVGAGI (reference sequence). This CDR3 has 14 residues. V lost 5 bases to trimming and J lost 1 base, with 11 bases between them. Sample: CD4+ or CD8+ T cells sorted from blood, taken in a trial of the OX40 agonist ivuxolimab. The genes are TRBV6-6 and TRBJ2-5; a possible D gene is TRBD2 (6 bases). The clonotype was recovered from an adult with an advanced solid tumor such as melanoma, head and neck, liver or kidney cancer. The DNA of the CDR3 is TGTGCCAGCAGTCACCGGGGGATCCAAGAGACCCAGTACTTC. Translating it yields CASSHRGIQETQYF.